The 20 T cell receptor beta chains presented below share a single source sample, sequenced in a study of vaccination and CD4 T cells after COVID-19. Specified time point: late sampling 161 to 241 days after vaccination in a few convalescent patients. As to treatment: approximately 11-day PBMC culture with coronavirus spike peptide pools or control peptides (ViraFEST assay). Cultured CD4+ T-cell DNA underwent Oncomine TCR Beta short-read sequencing. TCRdb re-called the PCR reads with MiXCR, one entry per CDR3 protein. The repertoire includes 25,000 to 30,000 distinct CDR3 sequences, roughly 34% of them detected once, and about 3.2% sits in the top ten. Their antigen targets remain unknown. The specimen comprised CD4+ T cells from blood, cultured in vitro, sampled about 7 months after SARS-CoV-2 vaccination. These receptors all come from a human donor who had recovered from COVID-19.

This chain connects TRBV15 to TRBJ2-7, with D hard to call. This CDR3 is built from 13 residues. Germline lookup yields CDR1 LNHNV and CDR2 YYDKDF (reference sequence). With 0 bases removed from V and 4 bases from J, the gap between germline ends came to 7 bases. The DNA for the CDR3 is TGTGCCACCAGCAGAGACGTGCTTTACGAGCAGTACTTC. Encoded protein: CATSRDVLYEQYF.

This clonotype is categorized as medium-sized. The chain uses TRBV20-1 and TRBJ1-5; 9 nucleotides line up with TRBD1. With V trimmed by 0 bases and J by 4 bases, 7 bases remained unmatched. Germline V gives CDR1 DFQATT, CDR2 SNEGSKA (reference sequence). The length of the CDR3 is 16 residues. This CDR3 reads CSARESDRGPNQPQHF. In DNA, the CDR3 is TGCAGTGCTAGAGAATCGGACAGGGGACCTAATCAGCCCCAGCATTTT.

This clonotype was counted a few times. The rearrangement joins TRBV12-3 or TRBV12-4 to TRBJ2-2, with 11 bases matching TRBD2. V lost 6 bases to trimming and J lost 5 bases; unmatched junction nucleotides: 2. There are 14 residues in the CDR3. The CDR3 DNA sequence: TGTGCCAGCAGGGGACTAGCGGCGACCGGGGAGCTGTTTTTT. Translated: CASRGLAATGELFF.

This clonotype has a handful of counts. The chain joins TRBV21-1 to TRBJ1-2. TRBV21-1 is recorded as a pseudogene. CDR3 size: 14 residues. CDR3 amino acids: CASSKASGVYGYTF. The CDR3 DNA reads as TGTGCCAGCAGCAAAGCTAGCGGGGTTTATGGCTACACCTTC.

The chain recombines TRBV7-9 with TRBJ2-2; D gene unclear. CDR1 SEHNR and CDR2 FQNEAQ come from the germline V gene (reference sequence). Trimming pared 5 bases from V and 5 bases from J, leaving 6 bases between. This CDR3 spans 12 amino acids. The CDR3 region is CASSPRTGELFF. The DNA of the CDR3 is TGTGCCAGCAGCCCGAGGACCGGGGAGCTGTTTTTT.

This clonotype is labeled as medium-sized. This chain joins TRBV7-2 and TRBJ2-5; possibly TRBD1 for D (5 bases). The CDR3 covers 13 residues. Germline V lookup: CDR1 SGHTA, CDR2 FQGNSA. Trimming stripped 3 bases from V and 3 bases from J, with 8 bases between. The CDR3 spells CASSLGQEETQYF. In nucleotides, the CDR3 is TGTGCCAGCAGCTTGGGGCAAGAAGAGACCCAGTACTTC.

V and J are TRBV5-1 and TRBJ2-5; 9 bases are a match to TRBD1. There are 15 residues in the CDR3. CDR1 and CDR2 from the germline V gene are SGHRS and YFSETQ. Losses at the gene ends were 3 bases for V and 5 bases for J; bases not matched to a gene: 8. CDR3 nucleotide sequence: TGCGCCAGCAGCTCCTGGGGGACAGGGATTGAGACCCAGTACTTC. It encodes CASSSWGTGIETQYF.

V is TRBV7-9 and J is TRBJ2-7, with D possibly being TRBD1 (6 bases). The CDR3 length is 15 residues. Germline-derived CDR1 and CDR2 are SEHNR and FQNEAQ (reference sequence). The V gene lost 5 bases and the J gene lost 1 base, with 15 bases spanning the gap. CDR3 sequence (DNA): TGTGCCAGCAGCCAGTTGGGGACATTTTCCTACGAGCAGTACTTC. Translation: CASSQLGTFSYEQYF.

There are a few counts of this clonotype. V is TRBV27 and J is TRBJ2-1; 7 bases match TRBD1. This CDR3 comprises 15 residues. V gave up 5 bases and J gave up 6 bases; unmatched junction bases: 10. Germline V lookup: CDR1 MNHEY, CDR2 SMNVEV (reference sequence). CDR3 protein: CASSRQGYDSNEQFF. CDR3 bases: TGTGCCAGCAGTCGACAGGGATATGATAGCAATGAGCAGTTCTTC.

V is TRBV4-3 and J is TRBJ2-3; maybe TRBD1 (6 bases). Germline lookup yields CDR1 LGHNA and CDR2 YSLEER. V was cut by 4 bases and J by 5 bases, with 13 bases left in between. This CDR3 spans 14 amino acids. The CDR3 bases are TGCGCCAGCAGCCTTCAGGGGTCTGGAGATACGCAGTATTTT. This sequence encodes CASSLQGSGDTQYF.

V is TRBV7-2 and J is TRBJ2-6; tentative D call: TRBD2 (5 bases). With 1 base removed from V and 1 base from J, the gap between germline ends came to 8 bases. The CDR3 has 16 amino acids. Germline V gives CDR1 SGHTA, CDR2 FQGNSA. The CDR3 nucleotides are TGTGCCAGCAGCTTAGGGGCGGGTTCTGGGGCCAACGTCCTGACTTTC. Translation gives CASSLGAGSGANVLTF.

This clonotype came up a few times. The chain has TRBV20-1 and TRBJ1-5, with D uncertain. Trimming pared 6 bases from V and 5 bases from J, leaving 20 bases between. The CDR3 has 15 residues. Germline V gives CDR1 DFQATT, CDR2 SNEGSKA (reference sequence). CDR3 DNA sequence: TGCAGTGCCCCCGGTGTTTACTGGTTAGATCAGCCCCAGCATTTT. Residues: CSAPGVYWLDQPQHF.

The gene calls are TRBV6-2 or TRBV6-3 and TRBJ2-6, with a possible D match to TRBD1 (5 bases). V was cut by 8 bases and J by 3 bases, with 14 bases left in between. Germline V lookup: CDR1 MNHEY, CDR2 SVGEGT. The CDR3 sequence is 15 residues long. CDR3 nucleotides: TGTGCCAGCGCCCCTTCGCAGGGTGGGGCCAACGTCCTGACTTTC. Translated, it gives CASAPSQGGANVLTF.

The J gene is TRBJ2-7, the V gene TRBV7-9; 9 bases are a match to TRBD2. The CDR3 sequence is 17 residues long. The V segment lost 2 bases and the J segment 3 bases; nucleotides outside the gene matches: 11. Germline lookup yields CDR1 SEHNR and CDR2 FQNEAQ (reference sequence). The CDR3 protein is CASSLQGRGRVRYEQYF. CDR3 DNA sequence: TGTGCCAGCAGCTTACAAGGTCGCGGGAGGGTCCGCTACGAGCAGTACTTC.

This clonotype has a handful of counts. The V and J genes are TRBV6-1 and TRBJ1-2; D is unclear. Looked up from germline, CDR1 is MNHNS and CDR2 is SASEGT. The CDR3 is 10 amino acids. V dropped 3 bases and J dropped 10 bases, with 6 bases sitting between them. The CDR3 region is CASSDRSYTF. The DNA of the CDR3 is TGTGCCAGCAGTGACCGATCCTACACCTTC.

The chain links TRBV6-2 or TRBV6-3 to TRBJ2-2; D uncertain. The germline V gene encodes CDR1 MNHEY and CDR2 SVGEGT. This CDR3 has 14 amino acids. The DNA of the CDR3 is TGTGGGGTGTGCTTCGGCCCGAACACCGGGGAGCTGTTTTTT. This translates into CGVCFGPNTGELFF.

The chain is built from TRBV27 and TRBJ1-2; 7 bases align to TRBD1. CDR1 and CDR2 (germline): MNHEY, SMNVEV (reference sequence). The CDR3 totals 14 residues. Trimming took 3 bases from V and 4 from J; bases not matched to a gene: 5. The CDR3 protein is CASSFNRGPYGYTF. CDR3 bases: TGTGCCAGCAGTTTCAACAGGGGACCCTATGGCTACACCTTC.

This clonotype has just a few counts. CDR3 region: CASSVTGPSYNEQFF. CDR3 DNA: TGTGCCAGCAGTGTGACAGGGCCCTCCTACAATGAGCAGTTCTTC. V usage is TRBV6-2 or TRBV6-3 and J usage is TRBJ2-1, with 7 bases identical to TRBD1. The J segment lost 0 bases and the V segment lost 5 bases, leaving 4 bases of the junction unmatched. Germline V CDR1 and CDR2: MNHEY, SVGEGT. The CDR3 covers 15 residues.

The chain couples TRBV2 to TRBJ2-3; TRBD2 aligns across 9 bases. The length of the CDR3 is 15 residues. V was pared by 5 bases and J by 1 base, with 4 bases of the junction left unmatched. The V gene's germline CDR1 is SNHLY and CDR2 FYNNEI. CDR3 coding DNA: TGTGCCAGCAGTTTGGGACTAGCTCGCACAGATACGCAGTATTTT. The encoded protein is CASSLGLARTDTQYF.

This clonotype has more than one count but fewer than ten. V is TRBV20-1 and J is TRBJ2-1, with 12 positions matching TRBD2. The CDR3 loop spans 15 amino acids. Looked up from germline, CDR1 is DFQATT and CDR2 is SNEGSKA (reference sequence). The trim removed 4 bases at V and 0 bases at J, leaving 1 base unmatched. CDR3 nucleotide sequence: TGCAGTGCTAAGACTAGCGGGAGCTCCTACAATGAGCAGTTCTTC. The encoded protein is CSAKTSGSSYNEQFF.